This T cell receptor beta chain was found in a study of T cells in Graves' hyperthyroidism and ophthalmopathy. Overall study: Sampling of peripheral blood happened at initial diagnosis, prior to any treatment.

This clonotype has at least ten counts. Its antigen is currently unknown. Investigators excluded patients with uncontrolled infection, other autoimmune disease, pregnancy or lactation. Findings of the study overall: Separation of ophthalmopathy from stable hyperthyroidism was achieved by a 13 V-J model.

Amplified TCR beta CDR3 regions derived from RNA transcripts. HTBI primers were the set used in a first-round RT-PCR of the TCR CDR3. TCRdb redid the calling of the multiplex PCR reads with MiXCR, one entry per CDR3 protein. The profile shows about 840,000 distinct CDR3 sequences, 38% of them singletons. This clonotype originated in a man younger than 30 with Graves' hyperthyroidism. Sample: blood.

CDR3: CSVDQGGGETQYF. For the CDR3, the DNA is TGCAGCGTTGATCAAGGGGGGGGAGAGACCCAGTACTTC. The chain links TRBV29-1 to TRBJ2-5, with D possibly TRBD2 on 7 matching bases. V dropped 3 bases and J dropped 4 bases, with 12 bases sitting between them. The CDR3 has 13 residues. The germline V gene has CDR1 SQVTM and CDR2 ANQGSEA.